These 25 T cell receptor beta chains came from one sample sequenced in a study of T cell responses to AZD1222 COVID-19 vaccine. Generated by immunoSEQ multiplex PCR, the TCRdb table keeps only in-frame clones and is missing some. The table includes under 200,000 clones, roughly 91% detected once. The sample consisted of peripheral blood, taken on day 0 of AZD1222 vaccination. The receptors here all came from an adult in good health.

The chain employs TRBV11-2 and TRBJ1-3; D remains unclear. V was trimmed by 2 bases and J by 4 bases, leaving 9 bases between them. CDR3 length: 14 amino acids. Looked up from germline, CDR1 is SGHAT and CDR2 is FQNNGV. CDR3 protein: CASSLKTGGNTIYF. CDR3 nucleotides: TGTGCCAGCAGCTTAAAGACGGGAGGAAACACCATATATTTT.

This clone was detected only once. V gene TRBV27 combines with J gene TRBJ1-2, with D possibly matching TRBD1 (6 bases). CDR1 and CDR2 from the germline V gene are MNHEY and SMNVEV (reference sequence). The CDR3 sequence is 13 residues long. V lost 5 bases, J lost 7 bases, and 14 bases lay in between. The CDR3 nucleotides are TGTGCCAGCAGTACACAGGGATTCGGTGGCTACACCTTC. It encodes CASSTQGFGGYTF.

The rearrangement links TRBV18 to TRBJ2-7; 11 nucleotides agree with TRBD1. The CDR3 length is 14 residues. The J segment lost 3 bases and the V segment lost 3 bases, leaving 1 base of the junction unmatched. Germline CDR1 is KGHSH and CDR2 is LQKENI. The CDR3 coding sequence is TGTGCCAGCTCACCGGGACAGGGGGTCTACGAGCAGTACTTC. Protein product: CASSPGQGVYEQYF.

The chain joins TRBV6-1 to TRBJ1-6, with D possibly matching TRBD1 (6 bases). This CDR3 has 15 residues. The germline gives CDR1 MNHNS, CDR2 SASEGT. V shed 1 base and J shed 7 bases, with 11 bases lying between them. The CDR3 coding sequence is TGTGCCAGCAGTGAAGACCCCAGGGGAAATTCACCCCTCCACTTT. Protein product: CASSEDPRGNSPLHF.

This chain uses TRBV5-1 with TRBJ1-4; a possible D gene is TRBD1 (6 bases). Trimming stripped 2 bases from V and 0 bases from J, with 11 bases between. This CDR3 is 16 amino acids long. Germline V CDR1 and CDR2: SGHRS, YFSETQ. The CDR3 region has the DNA TGCGCCAGCAGCTTCATACAGGGCGCAACTAATGAAAAACTGTTTTTT. Encoded protein: CASSFIQGATNEKLFF.

J is TRBJ2-5 and V is TRBV6-2 or TRBV6-3, with a possible D match to TRBD2 (5 bases). The germline V gene encodes CDR1 MNHEY and CDR2 SVGEGT. This CDR3 has 14 residues. The V and J ends lost 2 bases and 2 bases respectively, with 9 bases between them. CDR3 DNA: TGTGCCAGCAGTTACAGGACTTTTCAAGAGACCCAGTACTTC. Translation: CASSYRTFQETQYF.

As DNA, the CDR3 is TGCGCCAGCAGCGGTGGGGCCGGGGCCAAAAACATTCAGTACTTC. The encoded protein is CASSGGAGAKNIQYF. This chain uses TRBV5-1 with TRBJ2-4; possibly TRBD1 for D (5 bases). The germline V gene has CDR1 SGHRS and CDR2 YFSETQ. With 4 bases removed from V and 1 base from J, the gap between germline ends came to 12 bases. CDR3 size: 15 residues.

The chain employs TRBV6-5 and TRBJ2-1; 9 bases agree with TRBD1. Germline V CDR1 and CDR2: MNHEY, SVGAGI. Trimming removed 4 bases from V and 8 bases from J; junction bases left unmatched: 12. The CDR3 has 16 amino acids. DNA of the CDR3: TGTGCCAGCAGTTTTTCATCGGGACAGGGATTGCATGAGCAGTTCTTC. Protein sequence: CASSFSSGQGLHEQFF.

The chain is built from TRBV3-1 (or the pseudogene TRBV3-2) and TRBJ1-2; D call uncertain. Germline V gene lookup returns CDR1 LGHDT and CDR2 YNNKEL (reference sequence). CDR3 length equals 14 residues. Trimming shortened V by 0 bases and J by 5 bases, and 10 bases separated the two germline ends. The CDR3 protein is CASSQELSFYGYTF. CDR3 bases: TGTGCCAGCAGCCAAGAACTCTCGTTTTATGGCTACACCTTC.

V usage is TRBV3-1 (or the pseudogene TRBV3-2) and J usage is TRBJ2-7; 8 positions agree with TRBD2. Germline V gene sequence: CDR1 LGHDT, CDR2 YNNKEL (reference sequence). The CDR3 covers 16 residues. The junction had 12 bases not matched to a gene; V was cut back by 4 bases and J by 4 bases. The CDR3 DNA reads as TGTGCCAGCAGCCCAGCGGGGGCGTCCCTCCCGTACGAGCAGTACTTC. Amino acid sequence: CASSPAGASLPYEQYF.

This chain uses TRBV9 with TRBJ2-1; unclear D gene. V shed 4 bases and J shed 2 bases, with 10 bases lying between them. The CDR3 covers 14 residues. The germline V gene has CDR1 SGDLS and CDR2 YYNGEE. CDR3 bases: TGTGCCAGCAGCTCTCAGAATACCTACAATGAGCAGTTCTTC. It yields the protein CASSSQNTYNEQFF.

The J gene is TRBJ2-3, the V gene TRBV15; TRBD2 matches at 11 bases. This CDR3 contains 16 residues. With V trimmed by 1 base and J by 5 bases, 5 bases remained unmatched. The V gene's germline CDR1 is LNHNV and CDR2 YYDKDF (reference sequence). The chain's CDR3 is CATSRGSSGRIDTQYF. The CDR3 DNA is TGTGCCACCAGCAGAGGGTCTAGCGGGAGGATAGATACGCAGTATTTT.

The CDR3 bases are TGTGCCAGCAGCCTCGGTGGCGAAGCTTTCTTT. This translates into CASSLGGEAFF. V is TRBV11-1 and J is TRBJ1-1, with D uncertain. Trimming pared 5 bases from V and 8 bases from J, leaving 9 bases between. Germline V gene sequence: CDR1 SGHAT, CDR2 FQDESV (reference sequence). The CDR3 is 11 residues long.

This clone was seen a single time. The rearrangement joins TRBV5-1 to TRBJ2-7, with 8 positions matching TRBD1. The CDR3 extends over 16 amino acids. Germline V gene lookup returns CDR1 SGHRS and CDR2 YFSETQ. Germline trimming cut 0 bases from V and 3 bases from J; bases unmatched to any gene: 8. As DNA, the CDR3 is TGCGCCAGCAGCTTGGATGTGGAGGACAGGGACTACGAGCAGTACTTC. Its protein is CASSLDVEDRDYEQYF.

The chain joins TRBV19 to TRBJ2-2; D may be TRBD2 (6 bases). The V gene's germline CDR1 is LNHDA and CDR2 SQIVND (reference sequence). This CDR3 spans 15 amino acids. V was clipped by 5 bases and J by 4 bases, with 14 bases between them. This CDR3 is CASSGGVASTGELFF. CDR3 DNA: TGTGCCAGTAGTGGAGGGGTCGCGAGCACCGGGGAGCTGTTTTTT.

The rearrangement uses TRBV15 and TRBJ2-7, with 10 bases fitting TRBD1. The V segment lost 1 base and the J segment 5 bases; nucleotides outside the gene matches: 5. CDR3 length: 15 amino acids. Germline loops: CDR1 LNHNV, CDR2 YYDKDF (reference sequence). CDR3 sequence (DNA): TGTGCCACCAGCAGAGGAGGGACAGGGGTTAACGAGCAGTACTTC. Translating it yields CATSRGGTGVNEQYF.

The chain is built from TRBV10-3 and TRBJ1-5; no definite D call. V lost 10 bases to trimming and J lost 4 bases, with 17 bases between them. The V gene's germline CDR1 is ENHRY and CDR2 SYGVKD. The CDR3 is 14 amino acids. CDR3 bases: TGTGCCACCAACTCCTATCCGGCGAATCAGCCCCAGCATTTT. The encoded protein is CATNSYPANQPQHF.

The gene calls are TRBV25-1 and TRBJ1-5; 7 positions match TRBD1. Germline values: CDR1 MGHDK, CDR2 SYGVNS. This CDR3 contains 16 residues. Trimming at V came to 5 bases and at J to 5 bases, leaving 12 bases not matched to a gene. CDR3 protein: CASSPLGAGGDQPQHF. The CDR3 bases are TGTGCCAGCAGTCCTTTGGGGGCAGGGGGAGATCAGCCCCAGCATTTT.

V usage is TRBV10-1 and J usage is TRBJ2-3; D gene uncertain. The CDR3 length is 17 residues. Trimming stripped 0 bases from V and 3 bases from J, with 16 bases between. CDR1 and CDR2 (germline): WNHNN, SYGVQD (reference sequence). The CDR3 is CASSESGSSGLTDTQYF. The CDR3 bases are TGCGCCAGCAGTGAGTCTGGGTCTAGTGGTTTGACAGATACGCAGTATTTT.

The chain recombines TRBV11-2 with TRBJ1-1; possibly TRBD1 for D (5 bases). This CDR3 contains 15 residues. The germline V gene encodes CDR1 SGHAT and CDR2 FQNNGV. Deletions cut 5 bases from V and 5 bases from J, with 18 bases between. This chain's CDR3 is CASSLEAGRGTEAFF. The CDR3 DNA reads TGTGCCAGCAGCCTGGAGGCAGGGAGAGGGACTGAAGCTTTCTTT.

The gene calls are TRBV27 and TRBJ1-2; D unclear. The germline CDR1 and CDR2 sequences are MNHEY and SMNVEV (reference sequence). The CDR3 is 14 residues long. The V end lost 0 bases, the J end lost 4 bases, and 9 bases lay between the germline ends. The CDR3 is CASSLSGNGYGYTF. CDR3 DNA sequence: TGTGCCAGCAGTTTATCTGGGAATGGCTATGGCTACACCTTC.

The chain couples TRBV19 to TRBJ2-1; 9 bases match TRBD2. The CDR3 has 13 amino acids. Germline V gene data show CDR1 as LNHDA and CDR2 as SQIVND (reference sequence). Unmatched junction bases numbered 6, after V lost 5 bases and J lost 10 bases. CDR3 residues: CASSRTSDHEQFF. Here the CDR3 DNA reads TGTGCCAGTAGTCGGACTAGCGATCACGAGCAGTTCTTC.

The chain has TRBV3-1 (or the pseudogene TRBV3-2) and TRBJ2-7; D is uncertain. The CDR3 sequence is 15 residues long. From germline, CDR1 is LGHDT and CDR2 YNNKEL (reference sequence). Deletions cut 0 bases from V and 0 bases from J, with 9 bases between. The CDR3, as DNA: TGTGCCAGCAGCCAAGATTTGTTCAGCTCCTACGAGCAGTACTTC. This codes for CASSQDLFSSYEQYF.

The chain links TRBV9 to TRBJ2-5; 7 nucleotides align to TRBD2. Germline lookup yields CDR1 SGDLS and CDR2 YYNGEE. This CDR3 spans 15 amino acids. With V trimmed by 4 bases and J by 4 bases, 10 bases remained unmatched. For the CDR3, the DNA is TGTGCCAGCAGCCAACACGGGGGGATCTTAGAGACCCAGTACTTC. This translates into CASSQHGGILETQYF.

The chain carries TRBV2 and TRBJ2-3; D is undetermined. Germline-derived CDR1 and CDR2 are SNHLY and FYNNEI. Trimming took 4 bases from V and 4 from J, leaving 6 bases between them. This CDR3 has 12 amino acids. In nucleotides, the CDR3 is TGTGCCAGCAGTGGGAACTCAGATACGCAGTATTTT. This translates into CASSGNSDTQYF.